This TCR beta chain was sequenced during a study of PD-1 blockade in classical Hodgkin lymphoma. Some clones are missing from TCRdb's copy, which holds only in-frame ones; the method was immunoSEQ multiplex PCR. This table holds roughly 70,000 clones, about 93% found once. Points on this clone: No antigen is known for it.

Study-wide results and limits: As was reported, newly diagnosed patients showed lower baseline TCR diversity than healthy donors did.

The time point denotes: newly diagnosed, previously untreated cHL patient sample. Input material: peripheral blood mononuclear cells (PBMCs). This sequence originates from a human donor with classical Hodgkin lymphoma.

The CDR3 spells CASSVSSRATEAFF. As DNA, the CDR3 is TGTGCCAGCAGCGTAAGTTCAAGGGCCACTGAAGCTTTCTTT. This chain uses TRBV9 with TRBJ1-1; D unclear. The V gene's germline CDR1 is SGDLS and CDR2 YYNGEE. CDR3 length equals 14 residues. V lost 1 base to trimming and J lost 4 bases, with 11 bases between them.